The T cell receptor beta chain under discussion was sequenced for a study of PD-1 blockade in mismatch repair-deficient tumors. This table comes from immunoSEQ multiplex PCR, and its TCRdb copy is limited to in-frame clones, with some not included. The sample holds fewer than 20,000 clones; about 86% are singletons and the top ten take 3% to 3.5%. The sequences come from PBMCs, collected 4 weeks after starting pembrolizumab. This clonotype was obtained from an adult with mismatch repair-deficient cancer.

This CDR3 is CASSRPGTRVEQFF. CDR3 sequence (DNA): TGTGCCAGCAGCCGCCCCGGGACTAGGGTTGAGCAGTTCTTC. This chain connects TRBV6-6 to TRBJ2-1, with 8 nucleotides matching TRBD2. The germline gives CDR1 MNHNY, CDR2 SVGAGI (reference sequence). The ends lost 6 bases at V and 9 bases at J; junction bases unmatched: 10. This CDR3 spans 14 amino acids.